The entry that follows covers one T cell receptor (beta chain) sequence. TCRdb's table, derived via immunoSEQ multiplex PCR, lists solely in-frame clones and lacks some. This sample yields roughly 180,000 clones, of which roughly 80% are seen a single time; about 6% belongs to the top ten. The data originate from a study of blood T cell repertoires in COVID-19. The length of the CDR3 is 16 residues. Germline V gives CDR1 LNHDA, CDR2 SQIVND (reference sequence). The V gene end was trimmed by 3 bases and the J gene end by 7 bases; junction bases not matched to a gene: 13. V and J are TRBV19 and TRBJ1-2, with 8 positions matching TRBD1. This TCR was recovered from a woman aged 35 to 49 with acute COVID-19. The sample was PBMCs or T cells enriched from blood (not recorded which). CDR3 amino acids: CASSILGQGQGSGYTF. CDR3 DNA: TGTGCCAGTAGTATCCTTGGACAGGGTCAAGGTTCTGGCTACACCTTC. The variable domain in full, completed from reference TRBV19 and TRBJ1-2, reads DGGITQSPKYLFRKEGQNVTLSCEQNLNHDAMYWYRQDPGQGLRLIYYSQIVNDFQKGDIAEGYSVSREKKESFPLTVTSAQKNPTAFYLCASSILGQGQGSGYTFGSGTRLTVV.